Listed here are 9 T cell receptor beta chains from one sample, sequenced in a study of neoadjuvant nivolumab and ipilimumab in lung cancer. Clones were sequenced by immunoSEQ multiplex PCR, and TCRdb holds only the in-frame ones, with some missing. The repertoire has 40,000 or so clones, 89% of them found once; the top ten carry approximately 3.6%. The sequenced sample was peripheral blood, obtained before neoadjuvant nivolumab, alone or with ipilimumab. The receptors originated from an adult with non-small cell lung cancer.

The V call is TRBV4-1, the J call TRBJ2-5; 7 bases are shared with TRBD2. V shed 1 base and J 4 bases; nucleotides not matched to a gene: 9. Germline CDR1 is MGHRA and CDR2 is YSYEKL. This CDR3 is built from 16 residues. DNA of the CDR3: TGCGCCAGCAGCCAAGCGATCGGGGCGGGAGCAGAGACCCAGTACTTC. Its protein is CASSQAIGAGAETQYF.

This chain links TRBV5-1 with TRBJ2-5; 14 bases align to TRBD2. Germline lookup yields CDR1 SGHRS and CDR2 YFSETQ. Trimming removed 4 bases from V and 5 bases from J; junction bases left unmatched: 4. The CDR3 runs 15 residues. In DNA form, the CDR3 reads TGCGCCAGCAGCCCGGGACTAGCGGGAGATGAGACCCAGTACTTC. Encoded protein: CASSPGLAGDETQYF.

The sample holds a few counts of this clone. CDR3 nucleotide sequence: TGCGCCAGCAGCTGGGTATCCAGGGGGCCTGTTGACGAGCAGTACTTC. Its protein is CASSWVSRGPVDEQYF. The V and J genes are TRBV5-1 and TRBJ2-7; 8 bases agree with TRBD1. The V segment lost 3 bases and the J segment 5 bases; nucleotides outside the gene matches: 13. CDR1 is SGHRS, CDR2 YFSETQ, per germline. The CDR3 contains 16 residues.

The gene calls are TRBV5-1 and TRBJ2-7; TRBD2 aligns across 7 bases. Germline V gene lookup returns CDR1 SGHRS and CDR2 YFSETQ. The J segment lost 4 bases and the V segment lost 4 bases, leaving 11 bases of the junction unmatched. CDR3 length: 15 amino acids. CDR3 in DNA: TGCGCCAGCAGCCCAGCAGAGGGGAGGGAATACGAGCAGTACTTC. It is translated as CASSPAEGREYEQYF.

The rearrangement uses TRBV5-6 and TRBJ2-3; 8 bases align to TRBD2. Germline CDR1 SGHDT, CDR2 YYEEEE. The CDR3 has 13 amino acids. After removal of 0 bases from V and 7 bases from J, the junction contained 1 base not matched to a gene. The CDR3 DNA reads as TGTGCCAGCAGCTTGGGGACTAGCAATACGCAGTATTTT. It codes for CASSLGTSNTQYF.

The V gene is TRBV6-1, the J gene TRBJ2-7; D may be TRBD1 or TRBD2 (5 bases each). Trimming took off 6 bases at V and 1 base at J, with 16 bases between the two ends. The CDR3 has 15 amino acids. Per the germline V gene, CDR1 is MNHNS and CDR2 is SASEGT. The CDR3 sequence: CASSLFRDRSYEQYF. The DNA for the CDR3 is TGTGCCAGCAGCCTATTCCGGGACCGATCCTACGAGCAGTACTTC.

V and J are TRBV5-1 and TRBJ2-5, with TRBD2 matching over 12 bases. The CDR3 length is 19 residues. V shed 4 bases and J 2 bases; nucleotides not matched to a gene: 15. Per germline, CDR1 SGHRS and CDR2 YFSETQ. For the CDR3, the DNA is TGCGCCAGCAGCCCCGGACTAGCGGGAAATGGGGCTTCACAAGAGACCCAGTACTTC. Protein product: CASSPGLAGNGASQETQYF.

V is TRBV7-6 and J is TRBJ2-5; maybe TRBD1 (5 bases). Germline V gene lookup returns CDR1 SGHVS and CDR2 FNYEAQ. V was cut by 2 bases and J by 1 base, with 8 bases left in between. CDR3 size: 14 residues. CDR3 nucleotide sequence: TGTGCCAGCAGCTTAAACACAGGCCAAGAGACCCAGTACTTC. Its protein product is CASSLNTGQETQYF.

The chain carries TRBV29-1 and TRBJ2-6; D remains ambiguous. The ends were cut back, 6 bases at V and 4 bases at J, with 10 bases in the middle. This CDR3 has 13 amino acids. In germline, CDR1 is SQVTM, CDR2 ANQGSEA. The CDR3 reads CSVESGGANVLTF. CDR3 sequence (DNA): TGCAGCGTGGAGTCTGGGGGGGCCAACGTCCTGACTTTC.